This T cell receptor (beta chain) was observed in a study of blood T cell repertoires in COVID-19. With V trimmed by 1 base and J by 1 base, 8 bases remained unmatched. The CDR3 is 19 residues long. Germline values: CDR1 SEHNR, CDR2 FQNEAQ (reference sequence). The table came from immunoSEQ multiplex PCR; TCRdb's copy has only in-frame clones and leaves some out. Found here are about 150,000 clones, around 89% of them singletons; the top ten hold around an eighth. The TCR comes from a man aged 18 to 29 with COVID-19, enrolled during active disease. The chain links TRBV7-9 to TRBJ2-4; 12 bases map to TRBD2. The source material was peripheral blood. The CDR3 loop is CASSLVGLAGSHAKNIQYF. The DNA for the CDR3 is TGTGCCAGCAGCTTAGTTGGACTAGCGGGATCCCATGCCAAAAACATTCAGTACTTC.